The source of this TCR beta chain is a study of T-cell memory formation after mild COVID-19. V lost 10 bases, J lost 2 bases, and 6 bases lay in between. This CDR3 is 10 amino acids long. CDR1 and CDR2 (germline): LGHNA, YNFKEQ. Study observations and caveats: The appearance of some responding clones in pre-infection memory suggested that cross-reactive memory joined.

This clonotype counts as medium-sized. Its antigen is undetermined. TCRdb used MiXCR to reprocess the 5' RACE reads, holding one entry per CDR3 protein. This table has 7,000 to 7,500 distinct CDR3 sequences, about a third appearing once. The rearrangement links TRBV4-2 to TRBJ2-7; D not certain. The source is an adult woman who had mild COVID-19 (a few samples of this study predate the infection). Cell type and time point are not known. The sequenced material came from PBMCs or a T cell subset sorted from them (not recorded which). The CDR3 coding sequence is TGTGCCACCTCCACCTACGAGCAGTACTTC. Amino acid sequence: CATSTYEQYF.